A single sample gave rise to the 14 T cell receptor beta chains below, sequenced in a study of blood T cell repertoires in COVID-19. Clones were read by immunoSEQ multiplex PCR, and TCRdb kept only the in-frame ones, dropping some. The sample has some 110,000 clones, approximately 80% seen once. Sequenced material: peripheral blood. The source is an older woman with acute or convalescent COVID-19.

V is TRBV4-1 and J is TRBJ1-5, with D maybe TRBD1 (5 bases). CDR3 length: 15 amino acids. With 8 bases removed from V and 1 base from J, the gap between germline ends came to 15 bases. From germline, CDR1 is MGHRA and CDR2 YSYEKL. The CDR3 reads CASGQGGGSNQPQHF. For the CDR3, the DNA is TGCGCCAGCGGTCAGGGAGGAGGGAGCAATCAGCCCCAGCATTTT.

This clone came up once. In the same sample, other DNA sequences code for this CDR3. This chain links TRBV2 with TRBJ1-4; TRBD1 is a possible D gene (5 bases). In germline, CDR1 is SNHLY, CDR2 FYNNEI. The CDR3 consists of 14 residues. Trimming pared 6 bases from V and 4 bases from J, leaving 12 bases between. In nucleotides, the CDR3 is TGTGCCAGCAGGGCGGGGGGGAGTAATGAAAAACTGTTTTTT. It is translated as CASRAGGSNEKLFF.

V and J are TRBV6-2 or TRBV6-3 and TRBJ1-5; 10 nucleotides match TRBD1. V was clipped by 2 bases and J by 6 bases; unmatched bases: 10. The CDR3 runs to 17 residues. CDR1 is MNHEY and CDR2 is SVGEGT in the germline V gene. The CDR3 loop is CASSYALGQGLSQPQHF. DNA for the CDR3: TGTGCCAGCAGTTACGCATTGGGACAGGGGCTAAGTCAGCCCCAGCATTTT.

The rearrangement uses TRBV7-3 and TRBJ2-3; 8 bases match TRBD2. Trimming removed 3 bases from V and 0 bases from J; junction bases left unmatched: 11. The CDR3 is 18 residues long. The germline CDR1 and CDR2 sequences are SGHTA and FQGTGA. CDR3 amino acids: CASSFRKSGRGSTDTQYF. DNA for the CDR3: TGTGCCAGCAGCTTCCGCAAGAGCGGGAGAGGGAGCACAGATACGCAGTATTTT.

V gene TRBV10-3 combines with J gene TRBJ1-6; 7 bases fit TRBD1. This CDR3 is 15 amino acids long. The ends lost 2 bases at V and 5 bases at J; junction bases unmatched: 3. Germline V lookup: CDR1 ENHRY, CDR2 SYGVKD. The CDR3 sequence: CAISETGANNSPLHF. CDR3 nucleotides: TGTGCCATCAGTGAGACAGGGGCTAATAATTCACCCCTCCACTTT.

V gene TRBV5-1 combines with J gene TRBJ2-2; 11 bases agree with TRBD2. CDR1 and CDR2 (germline): SGHRS, YFSETQ. V shed 4 bases and J 5 bases; nucleotides not matched to a gene: 7. The CDR3 runs to 16 residues. The CDR3 DNA follows: TGCGCCAGCAGCCCCACTAGCGGGAGCGGTACCGGGGAGCTGTTTTTT. Protein: CASSPTSGSGTGELFF.

The V gene is TRBV28, the J gene TRBJ1-2; 7 bases fit TRBD1. The J segment lost 5 bases and the V segment lost 6 bases, leaving 6 bases of the junction unmatched. The CDR3 runs 13 residues. CDR1 is MDHEN and CDR2 is SYDVKM in the germline V gene. Here the CDR3 reads CASSTGVRYGYTF. The CDR3 nucleotides read TGTGCCAGCAGCACAGGGGTGAGATATGGCTACACCTTC.

There are a few counts of this clone. The chain has TRBV28 and TRBJ1-5, with D hard to call. The V and J ends lost 1 base and 3 bases respectively, with 7 bases between them. Germline V gene data show CDR1 as MDHEN and CDR2 as SYDVKM. This CDR3 has 14 residues. The CDR3: CASSLFANNQPQHF. In nucleotides, the CDR3 is TGTGCCAGCAGTTTATTCGCGAACAATCAGCCCCAGCATTTT.

This clone came up a few times. The chain is built from TRBV5-1 and TRBJ2-6; 7 nucleotides agree with TRBD2. Germline values: CDR1 SGHRS, CDR2 YFSETQ. This CDR3 spans 17 amino acids. Trimming removed 0 bases from V and 0 bases from J; junction bases left unmatched: 3. The CDR3 DNA reads as TGCGCCAGCAGCTTGGAGAGCGGGGACTCTGGGGCCAACGTCCTGACTTTC. It translates to CASSLESGDSGANVLTF. Full variable domain (outside the CDR3, taken from reference TRBV5-1 and TRBJ2-6): KAGVTQTPRYLIKTRGQQVTLSCSPISGHRSVSWYQQTPGQGLQFLFEYFSETQRNKGNFPGRFSGRQFSNSRSEMNVSTLELGDSALYLCASSLESGDSGANVLTFGAGSRLTVL.

This clone has only a few counts. This may come from a read error, since a much larger clone is one base off. The same CDR3 is also encoded by other DNA sequences in this sample. The rearrangement joins TRBV5-6 to TRBJ2-7, with D possibly being TRBD2 (9 bases). This CDR3 spans 16 amino acids. Deletions cut 10 bases from V and 2 bases from J, with 25 bases between. CDR1 and CDR2 (germline): SGHDT, YYEEEE. In DNA, the CDR3 is TGTGCCCGCCGCGGGGGGGCGGGACAGGCCCCCTACGAGCAGTACTTC. Its protein is CARRGGAGQAPYEQYF.

The chain employs TRBV9 and TRBJ2-3, with D tentatively TRBD2 (7 bases). Trimming cost V 0 bases and J 4 bases, with 18 bases left between them. The CDR3 is 17 residues long. The germline CDR1 and CDR2 sequences are SGDLS and YYNGEE. The CDR3 region has the DNA TGTGCCAGCAGCGTAGTCGGGGGGCTCTCGTTAGCAGATACGCAGTATTTT. Protein sequence: CASSVVGGLSLADTQYF.

V gene TRBV5-1 combines with J gene TRBJ2-3, with D tentatively TRBD2 (6 bases). Looked up from germline, CDR1 is SGHRS and CDR2 is YFSETQ. Trimming left V 0 bases short and J 2 bases short, with 10 bases between. This CDR3 has 15 amino acids. The CDR3 loop reads CASSLDTGDTDTQYF. Here the CDR3 DNA reads TGCGCCAGCAGCTTGGATACGGGGGACACAGATACGCAGTATTTT. Full variable domain (missing parts from reference TRBV5-1 and TRBJ2-3): KAGVTQTPRYLIKTRGQQVTLSCSPISGHRSVSWYQQTPGQGLQFLFEYFSETQRNKGNFPGRFSGRQFSNSRSEMNVSTLELGDSALYLCASSLDTGDTDTQYFGPGTRLTVL.

The table lists this clone with a count of one. This sequence joins TRBV5-5 and TRBJ2-5, with 10 bases matching TRBD2. V shed 0 bases, J shed 5 bases, and the junction held 7 bases outside the gene matches. The CDR3 is 16 residues long. CDR1 and CDR2 (germline): SGHKS, YYEKEE (reference sequence). The CDR3 coding sequence is TGTGCCAGCAGCTTGGTGAGGGGGACTAGCGACGAGACCCAGTACTTC. This encodes CASSLVRGTSDETQYF.

The CDR3 region is CASSPTLAGAYEQYF. The CDR3 DNA is TGTGCCAGCAGCCCTACACTAGCGGGAGCTTACGAGCAGTACTTC. This rearrangement joins TRBV5-6 to TRBJ2-7, with 11 nucleotides matching TRBD2. V trimming: 4 bases; J trimming: 4 bases; junction bases outside the gene matches: 7. Germline V lookup: CDR1 SGHDT, CDR2 YYEEEE. The CDR3 is made up of 15 amino acids. Complete variable domain (other parts from reference TRBV5-6 and TRBJ2-7): DAGVTQSPTHLIKTRGQQVTLRCSPKSGHDTVSWYQQALGQGPQFIFQYYEEEERQRGNFPDRFSGHQFPNYSSELNVNALLLGDSALYLCASSPTLAGAYEQYFGPGTRLTVT.